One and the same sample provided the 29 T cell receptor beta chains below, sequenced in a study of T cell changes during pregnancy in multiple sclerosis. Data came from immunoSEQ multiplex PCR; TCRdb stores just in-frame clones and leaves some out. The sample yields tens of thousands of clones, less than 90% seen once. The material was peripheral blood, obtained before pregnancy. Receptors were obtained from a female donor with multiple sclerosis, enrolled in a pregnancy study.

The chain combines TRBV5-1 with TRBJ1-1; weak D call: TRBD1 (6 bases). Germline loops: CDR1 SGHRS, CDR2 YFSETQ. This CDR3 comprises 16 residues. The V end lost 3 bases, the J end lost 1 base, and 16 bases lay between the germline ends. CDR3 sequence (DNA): TGCGCCAGCAGCTCCGAGACAGGTTCAGGGAACACTGAAGCTTTCTTT. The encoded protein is CASSSETGSGNTEAFF.

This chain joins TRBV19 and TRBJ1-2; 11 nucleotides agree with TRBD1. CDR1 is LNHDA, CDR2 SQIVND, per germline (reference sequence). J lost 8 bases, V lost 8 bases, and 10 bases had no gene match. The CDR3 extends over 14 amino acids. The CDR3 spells CASSLDRGLRGYTF. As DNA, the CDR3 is TGTGCCAGTTCCCTGGACAGGGGGCTACGAGGCTACACCTTC.

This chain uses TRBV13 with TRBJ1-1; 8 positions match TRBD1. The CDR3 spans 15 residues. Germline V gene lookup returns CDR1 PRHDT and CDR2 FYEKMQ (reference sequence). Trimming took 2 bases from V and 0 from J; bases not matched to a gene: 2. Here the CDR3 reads CASSLQGAMNTEAFF. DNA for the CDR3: TGTGCCAGCAGCTTACAGGGGGCCATGAACACTGAAGCTTTCTTT.

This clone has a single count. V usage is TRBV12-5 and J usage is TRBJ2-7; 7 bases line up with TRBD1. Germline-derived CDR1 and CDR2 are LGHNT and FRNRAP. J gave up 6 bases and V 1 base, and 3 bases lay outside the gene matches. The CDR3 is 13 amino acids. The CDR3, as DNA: TGTGCTAGTGGTTTGGGCAGGGGGTCCGAGCAGTACTTC. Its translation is CASGLGRGSEQYF.

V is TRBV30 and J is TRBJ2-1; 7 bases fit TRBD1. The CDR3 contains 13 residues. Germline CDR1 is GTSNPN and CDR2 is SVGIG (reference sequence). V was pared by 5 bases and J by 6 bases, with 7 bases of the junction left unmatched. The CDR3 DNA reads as TGTGCCTGGGACAGGGCCCAGGGCAATGAGCAGTTCTTC. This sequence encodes CAWDRAQGNEQFF.

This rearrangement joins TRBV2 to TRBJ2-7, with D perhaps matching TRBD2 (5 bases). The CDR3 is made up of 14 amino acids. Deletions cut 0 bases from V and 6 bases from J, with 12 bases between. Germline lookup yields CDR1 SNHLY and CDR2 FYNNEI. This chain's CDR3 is CASSEAPLAPEQYF. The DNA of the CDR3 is TGTGCCAGCAGTGAAGCGCCCCTAGCTCCCGAGCAGTACTTC.

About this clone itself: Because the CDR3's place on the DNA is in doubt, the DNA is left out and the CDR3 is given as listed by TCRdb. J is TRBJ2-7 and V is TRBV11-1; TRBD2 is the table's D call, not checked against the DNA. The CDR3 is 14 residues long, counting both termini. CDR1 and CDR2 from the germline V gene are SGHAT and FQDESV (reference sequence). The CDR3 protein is CASSSSTGRYEQYF.

This CDR3 reads CASSIALGRGAFF. The CDR3 DNA sequence: TGTGCCAGTAGTATAGCCTTGGGGCGAGGAGCTTTCTTT. The J gene is TRBJ1-1, the V gene TRBV19, with D perhaps TRBD1 (5 bases). Trimming took 1 base from V and 10 from J, leaving 13 bases between them. Per the germline V gene, CDR1 is LNHDA and CDR2 is SQIVND (reference sequence). The CDR3 is 13 amino acids.

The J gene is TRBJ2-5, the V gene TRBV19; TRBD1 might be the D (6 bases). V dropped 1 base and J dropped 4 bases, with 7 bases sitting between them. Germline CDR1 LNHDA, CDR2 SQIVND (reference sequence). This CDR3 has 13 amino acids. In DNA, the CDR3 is TGTGCCAGTAGTATAGTAGGGGGAGAGACCCAGTACTTC. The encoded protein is CASSIVGGETQYF.

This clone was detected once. The CDR3 here is CASRRESSYNEQFF. CDR3 coding DNA: TGTGCCAGCAGGCGGGAGAGCTCCTACAATGAGCAGTTCTTC. This rearrangement joins TRBV2 to TRBJ2-1, with 7 bases identical to TRBD2. V was clipped by 6 bases and J by 0 bases; unmatched bases: 2. The CDR3 runs 14 residues. Germline CDR1 reads SNHLY; CDR2 reads FYNNEI.

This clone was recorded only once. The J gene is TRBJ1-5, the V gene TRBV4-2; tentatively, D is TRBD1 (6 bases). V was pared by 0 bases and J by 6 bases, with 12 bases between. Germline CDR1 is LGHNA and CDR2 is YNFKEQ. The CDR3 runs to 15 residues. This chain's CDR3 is CASSQDRGGPQPQHF. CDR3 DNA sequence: TGTGCCAGCAGCCAAGATAGGGGGGGGCCTCAGCCCCAGCATTTT.

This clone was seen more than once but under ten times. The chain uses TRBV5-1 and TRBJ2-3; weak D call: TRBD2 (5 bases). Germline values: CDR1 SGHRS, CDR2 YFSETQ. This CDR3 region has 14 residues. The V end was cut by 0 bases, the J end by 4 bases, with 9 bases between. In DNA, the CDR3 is TGCGCCAGCAGCTTGGAGACGGGATCAGATACGCAGTATTTT. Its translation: CASSLETGSDTQYF.

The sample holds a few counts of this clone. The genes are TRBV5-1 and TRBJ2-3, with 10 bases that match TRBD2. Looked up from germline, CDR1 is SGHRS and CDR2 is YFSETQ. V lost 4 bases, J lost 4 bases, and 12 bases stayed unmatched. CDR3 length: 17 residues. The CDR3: CASSLSPSGRRADTQYF. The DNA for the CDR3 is TGCGCCAGCAGCCTTTCCCCTAGCGGGAGACGAGCAGATACGCAGTATTTT. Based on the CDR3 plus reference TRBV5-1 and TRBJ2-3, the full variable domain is KAGVTQTPRYLIKTRGQQVTLSCSPISGHRSVSWYQQTPGQGLQFLFEYFSETQRNKGNFPGRFSGRQFSNSRSEMNVSTLELGDSALYLCASSLSPSGRRADTQYFGPGTRLTVL.

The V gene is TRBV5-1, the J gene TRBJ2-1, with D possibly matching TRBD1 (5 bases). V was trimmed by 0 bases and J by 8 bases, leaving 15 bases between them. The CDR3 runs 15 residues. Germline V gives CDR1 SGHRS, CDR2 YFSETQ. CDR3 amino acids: CASSLANQGWDEQFF. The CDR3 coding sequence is TGCGCCAGCAGCTTGGCCAACCAGGGTTGGGATGAGCAGTTCTTC.

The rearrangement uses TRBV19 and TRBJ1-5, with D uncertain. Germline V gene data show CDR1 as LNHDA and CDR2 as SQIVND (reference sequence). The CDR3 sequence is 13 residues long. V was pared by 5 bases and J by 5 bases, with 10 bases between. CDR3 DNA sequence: TGTGCCAGTAGTGACACTAGGGATCAGCCCCAGCATTTT. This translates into CASSDTRDQPQHF.

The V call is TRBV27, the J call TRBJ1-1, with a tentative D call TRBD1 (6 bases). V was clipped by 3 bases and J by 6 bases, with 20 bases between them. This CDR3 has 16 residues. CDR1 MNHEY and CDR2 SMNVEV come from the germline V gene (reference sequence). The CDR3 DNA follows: TGTGCCAGCAGTTTTACTGGGGGCGGTACGGCCCCTGAAGCTTTCTTT. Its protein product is CASSFTGGGTAPEAFF.

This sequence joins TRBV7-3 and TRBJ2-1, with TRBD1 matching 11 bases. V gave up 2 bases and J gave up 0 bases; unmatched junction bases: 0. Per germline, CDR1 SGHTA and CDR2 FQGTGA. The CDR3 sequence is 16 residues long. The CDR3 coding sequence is TGTGCCAGCAGCTTAGGACAGGGGGCCTCCTACAATGAGCAGTTCTTC. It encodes CASSLGQGASYNEQFF.

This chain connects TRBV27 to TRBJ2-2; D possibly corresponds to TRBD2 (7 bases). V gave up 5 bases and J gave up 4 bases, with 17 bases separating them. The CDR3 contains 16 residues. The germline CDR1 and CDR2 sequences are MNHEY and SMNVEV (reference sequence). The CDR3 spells CASSPTWGGPTGELFF. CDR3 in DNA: TGTGCCAGCAGTCCGACCTGGGGGGGGCCCACCGGGGAGCTGTTTTTT.

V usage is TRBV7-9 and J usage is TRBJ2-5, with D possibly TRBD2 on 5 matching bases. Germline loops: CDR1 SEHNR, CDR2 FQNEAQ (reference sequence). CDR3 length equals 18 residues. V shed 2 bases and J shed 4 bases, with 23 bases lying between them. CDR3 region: CASSLRLAGWVQRETQYF. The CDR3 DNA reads TGTGCCAGCAGCTTACGGCTAGCCGGGTGGGTTCAGCGAGAGACCCAGTACTTC.

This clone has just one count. The CDR3 DNA is TGTGCCAGCAGCCCGGACATAGGCAATCAGCCCCAGCATTTT. This encodes CASSPDIGNQPQHF. The rearrangement links TRBV5-4 to TRBJ1-5, with D possibly TRBD1 on 5 matching bases. The CDR3 runs 14 residues. With 4 bases removed from V and 2 bases from J, the gap between germline ends came to 10 bases. The V gene's germline CDR1 is SGHNT and CDR2 YYREEE (reference sequence).

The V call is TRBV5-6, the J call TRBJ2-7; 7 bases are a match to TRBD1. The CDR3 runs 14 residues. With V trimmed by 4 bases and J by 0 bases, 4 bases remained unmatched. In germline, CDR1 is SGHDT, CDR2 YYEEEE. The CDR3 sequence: CASSRRTGSYEQYF. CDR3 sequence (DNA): TGTGCCAGCAGCCGTCGGACAGGCTCCTACGAGCAGTACTTC.

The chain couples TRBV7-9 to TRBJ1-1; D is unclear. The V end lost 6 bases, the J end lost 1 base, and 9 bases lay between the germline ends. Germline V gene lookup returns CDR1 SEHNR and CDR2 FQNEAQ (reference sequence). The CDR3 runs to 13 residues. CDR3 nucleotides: TGTGCCAGCAGTCTAACAGCGAACACTGAAGCTTTCTTT. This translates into CASSLTANTEAFF.

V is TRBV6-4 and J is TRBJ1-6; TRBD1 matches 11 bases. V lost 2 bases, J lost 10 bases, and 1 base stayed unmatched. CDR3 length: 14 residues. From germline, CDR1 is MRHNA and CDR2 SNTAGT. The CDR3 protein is CASSDGTGGSPLHF. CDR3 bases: TGTGCCAGCAGTGACGGGACAGGGGGATCACCCCTCCACTTT.

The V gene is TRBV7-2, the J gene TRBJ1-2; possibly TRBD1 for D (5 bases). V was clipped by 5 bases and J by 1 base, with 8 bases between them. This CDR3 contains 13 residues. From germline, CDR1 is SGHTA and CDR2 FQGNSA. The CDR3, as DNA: TGTGCCAGCAGCCAGGGCCTTAACTATGGCTACACCTTC. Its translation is CASSQGLNYGYTF.

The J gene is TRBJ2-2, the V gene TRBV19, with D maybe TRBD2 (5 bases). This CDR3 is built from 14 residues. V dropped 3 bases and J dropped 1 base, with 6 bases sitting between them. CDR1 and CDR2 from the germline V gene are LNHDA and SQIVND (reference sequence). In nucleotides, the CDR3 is TGTGCCAGTAGTATCGGGGAGAACACCGGGGAGCTGTTTTTT. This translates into CASSIGENTGELFF.

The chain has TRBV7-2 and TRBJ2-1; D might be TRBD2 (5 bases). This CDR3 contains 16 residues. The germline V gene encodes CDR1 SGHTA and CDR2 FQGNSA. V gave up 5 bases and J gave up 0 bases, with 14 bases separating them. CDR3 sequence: CASSPEGRSSYNEQFF. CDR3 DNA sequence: TGTGCCAGCAGCCCCGAGGGCAGGAGCTCCTACAATGAGCAGTTCTTC.

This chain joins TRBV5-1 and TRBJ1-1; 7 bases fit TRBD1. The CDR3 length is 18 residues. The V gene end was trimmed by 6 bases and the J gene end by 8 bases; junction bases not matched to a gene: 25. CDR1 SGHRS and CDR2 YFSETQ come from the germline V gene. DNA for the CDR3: TGCGCCAGCACCCCCGGGCAACAGGGGCGTTTTGGAGTAGAAGAAGCTTTCTTT. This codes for CASTPGQQGRFGVEEAFF.

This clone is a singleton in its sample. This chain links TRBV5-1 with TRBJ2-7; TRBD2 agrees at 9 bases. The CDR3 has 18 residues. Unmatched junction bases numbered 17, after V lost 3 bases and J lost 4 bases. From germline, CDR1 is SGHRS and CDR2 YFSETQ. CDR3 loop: CASSSLFIAAGGRYEQYF. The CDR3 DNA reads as TGCGCCAGCAGCTCTCTATTCATTGCAGCGGGAGGTAGGTACGAGCAGTACTTC.

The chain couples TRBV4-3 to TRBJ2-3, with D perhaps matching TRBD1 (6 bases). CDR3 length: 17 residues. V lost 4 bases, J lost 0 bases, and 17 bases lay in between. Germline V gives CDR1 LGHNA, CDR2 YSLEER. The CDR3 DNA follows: TGCGCCAGCAGCCGCCACCGGGACACCTCTAGCACAGATACGCAGTATTTT. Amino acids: CASSRHRDTSSTDTQYF.